This T cell receptor (beta chain) is from a study of T cell repertoires in cytomegalovirus infection. Overall study context: Signatures in public TCR beta sequences pointed to both CMV infection and matching HLA type.

This clonotype came up many times. Its target is unknown. Study outcomes and limitations: What dominated the ex vivo response were HLA-C-restricted CMV-specific TCR beta clonotypes. Identification of carriers of CMV plus the relevant HLA was performed using cumulative public TCR beta family frequency.

Per germline, CDR1 MNHNS and CDR2 SASEGT. V lost 3 bases and J lost 4, with 13 bases in between. The CDR3 spans 14 residues. TCRdb ran MiXCR on the reads and lists one entry per CDR3 protein. This sample has tens of thousands of distinct CDR3 sequences, with 3.7% found just once. The sequenced sample was PBMCs. The genes are TRBV6-1 and TRBJ2-7; D ambiguous. This sequence was found in a human donor in good health (CMV status not recorded). Some clones in this sample may be carry-over from other donors' samples. The CDR3 coding sequence is TGTGCCAGCAGTGACCCCTCCGCTTATTACGAGCAGTACTTC. It yields the protein CASSDPSAYYEQYF.